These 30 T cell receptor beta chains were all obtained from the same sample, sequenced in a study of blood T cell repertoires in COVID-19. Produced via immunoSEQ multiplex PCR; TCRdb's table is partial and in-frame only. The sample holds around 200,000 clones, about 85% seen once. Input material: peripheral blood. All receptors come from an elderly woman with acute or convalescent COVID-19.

CDR3 sequence reads: CASKKNGYNEQFF. The CDR3, as DNA: TGTGCCAGCAAGAAGAACGGCTACAATGAGCAGTTCTTC. The chain has TRBV27 and TRBJ2-1; D is uncertain. Trimming took off 7 bases at V and 3 bases at J, with 10 bases between the two ends. Germline V lookup: CDR1 MNHEY, CDR2 SMNVEV (reference sequence). The CDR3 has 13 residues.

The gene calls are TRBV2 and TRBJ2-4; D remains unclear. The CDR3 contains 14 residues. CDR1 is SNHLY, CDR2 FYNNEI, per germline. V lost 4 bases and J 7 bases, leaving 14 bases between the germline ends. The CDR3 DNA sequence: TGTGCCAGCAGTGTAGCCAGCGCGGAGAACATTCAGTACTTC. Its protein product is CASSVASAENIQYF.

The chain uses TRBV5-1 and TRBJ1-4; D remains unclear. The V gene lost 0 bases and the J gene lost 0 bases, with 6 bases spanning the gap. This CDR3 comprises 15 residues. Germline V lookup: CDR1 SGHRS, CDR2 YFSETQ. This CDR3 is CASSLGRATNEKLFF. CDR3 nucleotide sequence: TGCGCCAGCAGCTTGGGAAGAGCAACTAATGAAAAACTGTTTTTT.

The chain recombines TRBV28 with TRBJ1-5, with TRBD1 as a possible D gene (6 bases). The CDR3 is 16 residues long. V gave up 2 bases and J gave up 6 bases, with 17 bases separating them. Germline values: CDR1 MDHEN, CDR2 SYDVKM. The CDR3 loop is CASSLRTARGGQPQHF. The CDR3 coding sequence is TGTGCCAGCAGTTTACGGACTGCCAGGGGCGGTCAGCCCCAGCATTTT. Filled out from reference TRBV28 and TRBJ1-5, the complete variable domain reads DVKVTQSSRYLVKRTGEKVFLECVQDMDHENMFWYRQDPGLGLRLIYFSYDVKMKEKGDIPEGYSVSREKKERFSLILESASTNQTSMYLCASSLRTARGGQPQHFGDGTRLSIL.

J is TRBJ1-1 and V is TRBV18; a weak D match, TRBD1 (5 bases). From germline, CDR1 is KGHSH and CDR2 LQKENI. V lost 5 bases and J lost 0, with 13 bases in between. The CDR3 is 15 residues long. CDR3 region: CASSNTAGLNTEAFF. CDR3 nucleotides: TGTGCCAGCTCAAATACGGCAGGGTTGAACACTGAAGCTTTCTTT. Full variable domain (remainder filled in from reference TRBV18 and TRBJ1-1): NAGVMQNPRHLVRRRGQEARLRCSPMKGHSHVYWYRQLPEEGLKFMVYLQKENIIDESGMPKERFSAEFPKEGPSILRIQQVVRGDSAAYFCASSNTAGLNTEAFFGQGTRLTVV.

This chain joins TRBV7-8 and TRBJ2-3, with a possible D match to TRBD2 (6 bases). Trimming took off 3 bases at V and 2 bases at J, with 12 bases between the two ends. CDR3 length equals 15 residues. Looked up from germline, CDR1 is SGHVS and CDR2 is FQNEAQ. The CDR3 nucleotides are TGTGCCAGCAGCTTTGGGACTTACCCCACAGATACGCAGTATTTT. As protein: CASSFGTYPTDTQYF.

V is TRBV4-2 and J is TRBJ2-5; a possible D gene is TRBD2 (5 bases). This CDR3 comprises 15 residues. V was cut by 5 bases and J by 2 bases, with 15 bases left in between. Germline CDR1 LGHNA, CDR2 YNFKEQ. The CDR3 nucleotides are TGTGCCAGCAGCTACTTAAGCGGTACGCAAGAGACCCAGTACTTC. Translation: CASSYLSGTQETQYF.

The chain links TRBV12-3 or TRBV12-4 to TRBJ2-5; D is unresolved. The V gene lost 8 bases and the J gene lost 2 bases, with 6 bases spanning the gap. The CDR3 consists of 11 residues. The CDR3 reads CASAQQETQYF. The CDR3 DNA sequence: TGTGCCAGCGCGCAACAAGAGACCCAGTACTTC.

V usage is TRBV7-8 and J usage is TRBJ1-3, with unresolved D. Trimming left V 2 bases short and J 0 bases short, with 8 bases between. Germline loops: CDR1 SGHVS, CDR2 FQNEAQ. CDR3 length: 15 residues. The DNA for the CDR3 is TGTGCCAGCAGCTTAACGGACTCCTCTGGAAACACCATATATTTT. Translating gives CASSLTDSSGNTIYF.

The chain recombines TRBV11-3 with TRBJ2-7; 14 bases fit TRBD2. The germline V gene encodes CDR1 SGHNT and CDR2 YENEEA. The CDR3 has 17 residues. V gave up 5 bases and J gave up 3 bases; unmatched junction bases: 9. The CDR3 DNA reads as TGTGCCAGCAGCAACCAGGGACTAGCGGGAGCCAACTACGAGCAGTACTTC. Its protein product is CASSNQGLAGANYEQYF.

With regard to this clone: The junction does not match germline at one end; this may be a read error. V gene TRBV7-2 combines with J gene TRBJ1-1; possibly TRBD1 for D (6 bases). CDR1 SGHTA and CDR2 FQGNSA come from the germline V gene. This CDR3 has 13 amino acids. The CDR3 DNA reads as TGTGCCATCAGCTTGGGGGCCCTCACTGAAGCTTTCTTT. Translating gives CAISLGALTEAFF.

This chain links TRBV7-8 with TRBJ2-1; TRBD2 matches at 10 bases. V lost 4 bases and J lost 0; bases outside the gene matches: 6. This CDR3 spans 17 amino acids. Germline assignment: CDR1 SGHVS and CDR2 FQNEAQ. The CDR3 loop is CASSSGLAVFSYNEQFF. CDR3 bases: TGTGCCAGCAGCTCCGGACTAGCGGTCTTCTCCTACAATGAGCAGTTCTTC.

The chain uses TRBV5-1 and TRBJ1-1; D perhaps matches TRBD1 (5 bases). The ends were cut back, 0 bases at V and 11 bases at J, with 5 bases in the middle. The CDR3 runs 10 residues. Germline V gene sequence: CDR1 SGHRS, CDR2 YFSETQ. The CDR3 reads CASSLEGAFF. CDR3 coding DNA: TGCGCCAGCAGCTTGGAGGGGGCTTTCTTT.

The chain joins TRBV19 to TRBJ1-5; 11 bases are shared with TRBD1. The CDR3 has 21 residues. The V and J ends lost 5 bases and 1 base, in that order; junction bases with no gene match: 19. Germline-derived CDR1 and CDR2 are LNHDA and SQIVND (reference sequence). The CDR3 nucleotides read TGTGCCAGTAGTGGCCGGGACAGGGGGAAGGGTATCGTTGGCAGCAATCAGCCCCAGCATTTT. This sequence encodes CASSGRDRGKGIVGSNQPQHF.

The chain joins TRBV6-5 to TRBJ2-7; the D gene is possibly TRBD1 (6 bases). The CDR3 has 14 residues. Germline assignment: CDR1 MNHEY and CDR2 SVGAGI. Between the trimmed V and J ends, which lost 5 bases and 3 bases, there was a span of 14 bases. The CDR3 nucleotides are TGTGCCAGCAGTAATCCGGGACATTACTACGAGCAGTACTTC. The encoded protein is CASSNPGHYYEQYF.

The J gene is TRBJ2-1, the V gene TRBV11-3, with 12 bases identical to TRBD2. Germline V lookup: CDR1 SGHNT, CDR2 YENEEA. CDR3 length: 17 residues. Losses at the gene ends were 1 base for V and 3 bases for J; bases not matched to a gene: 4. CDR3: CASSLGVTSGSYNEQFF. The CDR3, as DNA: TGTGCCAGCAGCTTAGGTGTGACTAGCGGGAGCTACAATGAGCAGTTCTTC.

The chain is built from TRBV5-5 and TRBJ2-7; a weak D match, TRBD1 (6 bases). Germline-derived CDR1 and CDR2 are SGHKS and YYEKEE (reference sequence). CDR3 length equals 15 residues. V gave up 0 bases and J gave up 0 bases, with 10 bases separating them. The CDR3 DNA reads TGTGCCAGCAGCTTGGAGGGACAACTCTCCTACGAGCAGTACTTC. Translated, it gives CASSLEGQLSYEQYF.

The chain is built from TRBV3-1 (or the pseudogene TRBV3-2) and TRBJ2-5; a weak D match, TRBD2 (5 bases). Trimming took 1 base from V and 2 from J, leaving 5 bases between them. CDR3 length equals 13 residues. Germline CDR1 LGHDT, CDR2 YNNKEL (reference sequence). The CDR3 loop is CASSQGEQETQYF. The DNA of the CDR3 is TGTGCCAGCAGCCAAGGGGAGCAAGAGACCCAGTACTTC.

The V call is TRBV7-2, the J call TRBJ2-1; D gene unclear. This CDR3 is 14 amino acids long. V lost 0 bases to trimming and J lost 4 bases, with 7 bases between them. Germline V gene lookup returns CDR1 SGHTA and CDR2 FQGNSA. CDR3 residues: CASSLAVAYNEQFF. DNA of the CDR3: TGTGCCAGCAGCTTAGCGGTAGCTTACAATGAGCAGTTCTTC. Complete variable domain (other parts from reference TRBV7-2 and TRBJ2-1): GAGVSQSPSNKVTEKGKDVELRCDPISGHTALYWYRQSLGQGLEFLIYFQGNSAPDKSGLPSDRFSAERTGGSVSTLTIQRTQQEDSAVYLCASSLAVAYNEQFFGPGTRLTVL.

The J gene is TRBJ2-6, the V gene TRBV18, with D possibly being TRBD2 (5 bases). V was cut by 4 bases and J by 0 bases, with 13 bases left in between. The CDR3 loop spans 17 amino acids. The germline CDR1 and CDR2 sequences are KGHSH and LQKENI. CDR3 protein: CASSQLGGFSGANVLTF. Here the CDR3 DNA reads TGTGCCAGCTCACAACTCGGAGGTTTCTCTGGGGCCAACGTCCTGACTTTC.

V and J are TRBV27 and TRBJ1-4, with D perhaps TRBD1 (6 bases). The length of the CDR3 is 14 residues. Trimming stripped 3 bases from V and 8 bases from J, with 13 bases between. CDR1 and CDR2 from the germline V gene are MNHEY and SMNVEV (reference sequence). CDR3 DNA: TGTGCCAGCAGTTTGGCAGGGGCAGGCGAAAAACTGTTTTTT. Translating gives CASSLAGAGEKLFF.

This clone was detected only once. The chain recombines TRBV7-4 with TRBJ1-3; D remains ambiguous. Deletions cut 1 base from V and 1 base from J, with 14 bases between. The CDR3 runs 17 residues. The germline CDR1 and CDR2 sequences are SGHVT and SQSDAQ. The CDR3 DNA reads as TGTGCCAGCAGCTTAGTTGATTGGTCGGGGTCTGGAAACACCATATATTTT. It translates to CASSLVDWSGSGNTIYF.

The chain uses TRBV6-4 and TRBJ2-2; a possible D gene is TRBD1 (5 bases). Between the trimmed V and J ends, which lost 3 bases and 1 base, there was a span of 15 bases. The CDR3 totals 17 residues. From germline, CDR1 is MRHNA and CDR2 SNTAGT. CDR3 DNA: TGTGCCAGCAGTGATACTGGGGCCAAAGGGAACACCGGGGAGCTGTTTTTT. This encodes CASSDTGAKGNTGELFF.

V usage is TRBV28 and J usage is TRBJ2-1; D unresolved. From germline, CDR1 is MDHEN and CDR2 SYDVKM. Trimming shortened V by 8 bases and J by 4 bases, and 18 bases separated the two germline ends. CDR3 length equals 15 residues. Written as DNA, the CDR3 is TGTGCCAGCGGAACGCGGAGCTTGACGTACAATGAGCAGTTCTTC. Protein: CASGTRSLTYNEQFF.

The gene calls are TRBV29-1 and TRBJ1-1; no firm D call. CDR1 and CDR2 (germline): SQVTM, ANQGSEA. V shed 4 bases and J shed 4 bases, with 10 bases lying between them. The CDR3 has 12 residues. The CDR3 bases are TGCAGCGTTGTCTACGCAGGCACTGAAGCTTTCTTT. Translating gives CSVVYAGTEAFF.

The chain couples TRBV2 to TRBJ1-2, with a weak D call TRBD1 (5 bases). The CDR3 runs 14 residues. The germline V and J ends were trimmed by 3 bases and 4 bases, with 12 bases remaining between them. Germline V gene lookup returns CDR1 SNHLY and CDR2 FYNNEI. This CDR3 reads CASSEQGGIYGYTF. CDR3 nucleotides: TGTGCCAGCAGTGAGCAGGGCGGAATCTATGGCTACACCTTC.

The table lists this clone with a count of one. The CDR3 is CASSFQGIDTDTQYF. Here the CDR3 DNA reads TGTGCCAGCAGCTTTCAGGGCATCGACACAGATACGCAGTATTTT. The rearrangement joins TRBV9 to TRBJ2-3; a weak D match, TRBD1 (5 bases). Germline-derived CDR1 and CDR2 are SGDLS and YYNGEE. With 4 bases removed from V and 2 bases from J, the gap between germline ends came to 14 bases. The CDR3 sequence is 15 residues long. Together with reference TRBV9 and TRBJ2-3, the CDR3 gives the full variable domain: DSGVTQTPKHLITATGQRVTLRCSPRSGDLSVYWYQQSLDQGLQFLIQYYNGEERAKGNILERFSAQQFPDLHSELNLSSLELGDSALYFCASSFQGIDTDTQYFGPGTRLTVL.

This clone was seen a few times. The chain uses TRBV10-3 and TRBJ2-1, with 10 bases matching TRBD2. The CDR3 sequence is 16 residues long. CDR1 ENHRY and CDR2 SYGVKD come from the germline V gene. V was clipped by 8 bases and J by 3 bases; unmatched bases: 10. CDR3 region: CAIGNPSGSSYNEQFF. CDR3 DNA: TGTGCCATCGGCAACCCTAGCGGGAGTAGCTACAATGAGCAGTTCTTC.

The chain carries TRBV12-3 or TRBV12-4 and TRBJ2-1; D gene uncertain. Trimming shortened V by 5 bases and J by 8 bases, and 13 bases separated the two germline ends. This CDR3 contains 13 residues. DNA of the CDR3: TGTGCCAGCAGTCGAACCGACAAGTATGAGCAGTTCTTC. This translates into CASSRTDKYEQFF.

The CDR3 reads CASSKTGGSGQPQHF. For the CDR3, the DNA is TGTGCCAGCAGTAAGACAGGGGGGTCTGGACAGCCCCAGCATTTT. The chain links TRBV6-5 to TRBJ1-5; the match to TRBD1 covers 9 bases. This CDR3 has 15 amino acids. Germline CDR1 and CDR2: MNHEY and SVGAGI. V lost 5 bases, J lost 7 bases, and 9 bases stayed unmatched.